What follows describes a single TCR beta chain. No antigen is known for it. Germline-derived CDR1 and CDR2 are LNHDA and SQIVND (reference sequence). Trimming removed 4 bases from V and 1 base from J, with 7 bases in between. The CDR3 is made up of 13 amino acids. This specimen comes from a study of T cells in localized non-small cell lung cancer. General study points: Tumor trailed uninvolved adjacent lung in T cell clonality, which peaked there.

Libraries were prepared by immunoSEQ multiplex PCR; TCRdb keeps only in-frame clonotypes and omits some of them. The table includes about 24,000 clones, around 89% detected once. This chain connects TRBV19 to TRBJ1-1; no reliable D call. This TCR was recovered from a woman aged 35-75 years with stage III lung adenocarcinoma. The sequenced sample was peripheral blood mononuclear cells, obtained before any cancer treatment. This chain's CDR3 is CASSTSRNTEAFF. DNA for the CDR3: TGTGCCAGTAGTACCTCAAGGAACACTGAAGCTTTCTTT. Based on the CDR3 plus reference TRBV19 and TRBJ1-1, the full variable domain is DGGITQSPKYLFRKEGQNVTLSCEQNLNHDAMYWYRQDPGQGLRLIYYSQIVNDFQKGDIAEGYSVSREKKESFPLTVTSAQKNPTAFYLCASSTSRNTEAFFGQGTRLTVV.